One T cell receptor (beta chain) is described in this entry. The data derive from a study of T cell changes during pregnancy in multiple sclerosis. The assay was immunoSEQ multiplex PCR, and TCRdb's table has in-frame clones only and misses some. The data show around 78,000 clones, 91% seen once. The germline CDR1 and CDR2 sequences are SGHNT and YYREEE (reference sequence). This CDR3 region has 14 residues. Trimming at V came to 3 bases and at J to 4 bases, leaving 6 bases not matched to a gene. Sequencing used peripheral blood, obtained in the third trimester of pregnancy. V and J are TRBV5-4 and TRBJ2-7; 8 nucleotides align to TRBD2. This TCR came from a female donor in good health, enrolled as a control in a pregnancy study. CDR3 DNA: TGTGCCAGCAGCTACCGGGGGGGGGCTTACGAGCAGTACTTC. Its protein is CASSYRGGAYEQYF.